There are many counts of the clone carrying this T cell receptor (beta chain). Its antigen is currently unknown. This sample stems from a study of naive and memory T cell subsets. Study-level points and caveats: Naive and memory subsets had different power law exponents for TCR abundance. Each distinct alpha or beta sequence counts as one clonotype.

Two oligonucleotides, mixed equimolar, formed the beta constant-region primer covering TRBC1 and TRBC2. A 12-nucleotide UMI and the SP2 primer were added to the cDNA 3' end by oligonucleotide ligation. One entry per CDR3 protein results from TCRdb running MiXCR on the UMI-ligation and nested PCR reads. Of about 85,000 distinct CDR3 sequences detected, around 13% appear once; the ten largest clones hold approximately 0.94%. This CDR3 comprises 15 residues. Trimming cost V 5 bases and J 7 bases, with 15 bases left between them. Germline assignment: CDR1 LGHNA and CDR2 YNFKEQ. The chain combines TRBV4-2 with TRBJ1-6, with a tentative D call TRBD1 (5 bases). The clonotype originates from a human donor in good health. Sample: central memory CD4+ T cells from blood. CDR3 sequence reads: CASSNMETDNSPLHF. The CDR3 bases are TGTGCCAGCAGCAACATGGAGACAGACAATTCACCCCTCCACTTT.